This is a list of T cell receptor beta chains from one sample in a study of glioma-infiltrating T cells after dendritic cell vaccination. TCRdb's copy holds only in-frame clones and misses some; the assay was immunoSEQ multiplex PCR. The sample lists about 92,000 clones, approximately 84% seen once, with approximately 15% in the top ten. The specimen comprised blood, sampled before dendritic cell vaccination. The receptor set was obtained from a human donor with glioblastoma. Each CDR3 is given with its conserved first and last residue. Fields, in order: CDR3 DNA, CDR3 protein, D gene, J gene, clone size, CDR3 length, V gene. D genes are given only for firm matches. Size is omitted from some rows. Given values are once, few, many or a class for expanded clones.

TGTGCCAGCCGGGACAGGGGTAATGAAAAACTGTTTTTT CASRDRGNEKLFF TRBD1 TRBJ1-4 . 13 TRBV6-1
TGTGCCAGCAGTGACCACGGGAACACTGAAGCTTTCTTT CASSDHGNTEAFF . TRBJ1-1 once 13 TRBV6-4
TGTGCCAGTATGTCTGAGGACAGAAACACCGGGGAGCTGTTTTTT CASMSEDRNTGELFF . TRBJ2-2 once 15 TRBV19
TGTGCCAGCAGTCCGCTGGACAGGAACACTGAAGCTTTCTTT CASSPLDRNTEAFF . TRBJ1-1 . 14 TRBV28
TGTGCCAGCAGGCCTACAGGGGGCGCTAACTATGGCTACACCTTC CASRPTGGANYGYTF TRBD1 TRBJ1-2 . 15 TRBV6-5
TGTGCCAGCAGTTCCCTTCCGACAGGGGGTTTTAGCACTGAAGCTTTCTTT CASSSLPTGGFSTEAFF TRBD1 TRBJ1-1 . 17 TRBV27
TGTGCCAGCAGTGAAGCCAGGGGGCTTGGGTATACGCAGTATTTT CASSEARGLGYTQYF TRBD1 TRBJ2-3 once 15 TRBV2
TGCGCCAGCAGCTCGGGACAGGGGCTGGGTGAGCAGTTCTTC CASSSGQGLGEQFF TRBD1 TRBJ2-1 . 14 TRBV5-1
TGCGCCAGCCGGGACAGCACCACAACTAATGAAAAACTGTTTTTT CASRDSTTTNEKLFF TRBD1 TRBJ1-4 once 15 TRBV5-1
TGTGCCAGCAGCTTGGGCCCGGGACAGGGAAACCTCTATGGCTACACCTTC CASSLGPGQGNLYGYTF TRBD1 TRBJ1-2 . 17 TRBV5-4
TGTGCCAGCAGAAGGCGACAGCTGAACACTGAAGCTTTCTTT CASRRRQLNTEAFF . TRBJ1-1 . 14 TRBV2
TGTGCCAGCAGGCAACAGGGAGGGAACGAGCAGTACTTC CASRQQGGNEQYF . TRBJ2-7 few 13 TRBV28
TGTGCCAGCAGCTTAACGGGGACTAGCGGGAGTGGGACCTACGAGCAGTACTTC CASSLTGTSGSGTYEQYF TRBD2 TRBJ2-7 . 18 TRBV7-2
TGTGCCAGCAGTTTAAGACAGGGCTTCGCACTTGAAGGCTACACCTTC CASSLRQGFALEGYTF TRBD1 TRBJ1-2 . 16 TRBV6-5
TGTGCCAGCAGTGACCCGGGACAGGGGGTTCCGCAGGATGGTCTAGGGGCCAACGTCCTGACTTTC CASSDPGQGVPQDGLGANVLTF TRBD1 TRBJ2-6 . 22 TRBV9
TGTGCCACCAGCAGAGAAGCTAGCGGAGCCTCCTACGAGCAGTACTTC CATSREASGASYEQYF TRBD2 TRBJ2-7 . 16 TRBV15
TGTGCCAGCAGCTTATCAACAGTAGCTAACTATGGCTACACCTTC CASSLSTVANYGYTF . TRBJ1-2 . 15 TRBV7-9
TGCAGCGCTACCTCAGGGGGCCTGGGTGAAGCTTTCTTT CSATSGGLGEAFF TRBD1 TRBJ1-1 . 13 TRBV29-1
TGTGCCAGCAGTTTAATCCCAGGGTTTGTAGGGGATACGCAGTATTTT CASSLIPGFVGDTQYF . TRBJ2-3 . 16 TRBV27
TGTGCCAGCAGTTACCTAGCGGGGAGCGCCTACAATGAGCAGTTCTTC CASSYLAGSAYNEQFF TRBD2 TRBJ2-1 . 16 TRBV6-5
TGTGCCAGCAGTCTGGGACAGGGGTACGACGAGCAGTACTTC CASSLGQGYDEQYF TRBD1 TRBJ2-7 . 14 TRBV27
TGCGCCAGCAGCCTCGGACAGGGGGGAGGGGCTGGCACTGAAGCTTTCTTT CASSLGQGGGAGTEAFF TRBD1 TRBJ1-1 . 17 TRBV5-1
TGTGCCAGCAGCTTTAGCCGGGATCAATGGCCCCAGCATTTT CASSFSRDQWPQHF . TRBJ1-5 . 14 TRBV5-5
TGTGCCTGGAGTGTAAGCCGGACTAGCGGGACCATGGATGAGCAGTTCTTC CAWSVSRTSGTMDEQFF TRBD2 TRBJ2-1 . 17 TRBV30
TGTGCCAGCAGTGGGCGACAGGGTACGGCTAACTATGGCTACACCTTC CASSGRQGTANYGYTF TRBD1 TRBJ1-2 . 16 TRBV25-1
TGTGCCACCAGCAGAGATGGACTAGCTGAAGCTTTCTTT CATSRDGLAEAFF . TRBJ1-1 . 13 TRBV15
TGTGCCAGCAGTCCTAACAAAGCGGAAATACCCGAAAAACTGTTTTTT CASSPNKAEIPEKLFF . TRBJ1-4 . 16 TRBV28
TGTGCCAGCAGACGAGATAGCGGGAGGGGGCGAGGGGAGCAGTACTTC CASRRDSGRGRGEQYF TRBD2 TRBJ2-7 few 16 TRBV28
TGTGCCAGCAGCTTAGAGCCAGGGATGAACACTGAAGCTTTCTTT CASSLEPGMNTEAFF . TRBJ1-1 . 15 TRBV7-2
TGTGCCAGTAGCAGAAACTTGGAGGGCTACACCTTC CASSRNLEGYTF . TRBJ1-2 . 12 TRBV19
TGTGCCAGCAGCTTAGGAATCGGGACAGGGGCAGATACGCAGTATTTT CASSLGIGTGADTQYF TRBD1 TRBJ2-3 . 16 TRBV11-2
TGTGCCAGCAGCCAGGACAGGGACTACGAGCAGTACTTC CASSQDRDYEQYF TRBD1 TRBJ2-7 . 13 TRBV27
TGTGCCTGGAGTGTTGGACAGATACCCACAGATACGCAGTATTTT CAWSVGQIPTDTQYF . TRBJ2-3 . 15 TRBV30
TGTGCCAGCAGCGTAGCCCCGACAGGGGGCGCATCTGGTGGCTACACCTTC CASSVAPTGGASGGYTF TRBD1 TRBJ1-2 . 17 TRBV9
TGTGCCAGCAGCCTACCTCGACAGGGGCACACTGAAGCTTTCTTT CASSLPRQGHTEAFF TRBD1 TRBJ1-1 . 15 TRBV7-2